This TCR beta chain was captured by sequencing in a study of siplizumab effects on memory and regulatory T cells. Points from the study as a whole: Alloreactive CD4+ clones that could be mapped were on average about 64% Treg-derived with siplizumab, against 25% to 30% in controls.

As for this clone: Antigen unknown.

Repertoires were generated with immunoSEQ multiplex PCR, while TCRdb's copy carries only in-frame clones and drops some. The table includes roughly 56,000 clones, 85% to 95% detected once. There are 14 residues in the CDR3. J was trimmed by 8 bases and V by 2 bases; bases with no gene match: 9. Germline V gene sequence: CDR1 GTSNPN, CDR2 SVGIG (reference sequence). Sequencing was done on a sample of CD8+ T cells sorted from blood. This clonotype was obtained from a human donor in good health. The chain is built from TRBV30 and TRBJ2-1, with 7 positions matching TRBD2. CDR3: CAWSTSSSGDEQFF. In DNA, the CDR3 is TGTGCCTGGAGTACCTCCTCCAGCGGGGATGAGCAGTTCTTC.